Given below is one T cell receptor beta chain in context. Its antigen is unidentified. This entry is derived from a study of cytomegalovirus exposure and HLA in healthy donors. This PCR relied on a set of 60 Vbeta primers and 13 Jbeta primers. Clones were read by immunoSEQ multiplex PCR, and TCRdb kept only the in-frame ones, dropping some. This sample yields 100,000 or so clones, of which more than 60% are seen a single time; 2% to 2.5% belongs to the top ten. Study-level findings and limits: Reports indicated that the classifier achieved high specificity and sensitivity in diagnosing cytomegalovirus status.

Trimming stripped 2 bases from V and 5 bases from J, with 13 bases between. The CDR3 is 15 amino acids. Looked up from germline, CDR1 is ENHRY and CDR2 is SYGVKD. This sequence joins TRBV10-3 and TRBJ1-5, with D perhaps TRBD1 (6 bases). Sequencing was done on a sample of PBMCs. The clonotype comes from a man younger than 45 in good health and CMV-seronegative. This chain's CDR3 is CAISERQVVHQPQHF. CDR3 nucleotide sequence: TGTGCCATCAGTGAGCGACAGGTAGTCCATCAGCCCCAGCATTTT.